The rows below give T cell receptor beta chains drawn from one sample of a study of identical twins. MiXCR was run by TCRdb on the 5' RACE reads, yielding one entry per CDR3 protein. The sample holds about 1.7 million distinct CDR3 sequences, around 33% seen once. Sequences were obtained from cord blood. Receptor source: a newborn girl in good health. CDR3s leave out the opening cysteine and the closing phenylalanine or tryptophan. The order of the fields is V gene, CDR3 protein.

v_call: TRBV5-6
cdr3_aa: ASSLWDYRYEQY

v_call: TRBV4-1
cdr3_aa: ASSQVLVLKNEQF

v_call: TRBV25-1
cdr3_aa: ASSTYRGRFEQY

v_call: TRBV5-1
cdr3_aa: ASSLVAEKPEAF

v_call: TRBV21-1
cdr3_aa: ASSKARTGGPYNEQF

v_call: TRBV28
cdr3_aa: ASSPRTSGSRDTQY

v_call: TRBV29-1
cdr3_aa: SVEPLHSSGPTDTQY

v_call: TRBV3-1
cdr3_aa: ASSQPDREYEQY

v_call: TRBV19
cdr3_aa: ASSILRVRTDTQY

v_call: TRBV7-2
cdr3_aa: ASSNQTRTKQF

v_call: TRBV12-3/TRBV12-4
cdr3_aa: ASSLGVTNYGYT

v_call: TRBV20-1
cdr3_aa: SARGPHLRTRRDNEQF

v_call: TRBV6-1
cdr3_aa: ASRLDREYGYT

v_call: TRBV24-1
cdr3_aa: ATSGRQGSSYNEQF

v_call: TRBV7-6
cdr3_aa: ASSQPGLSYEQY

v_call: TRBV20-1
cdr3_aa: SARDWRGTSGRASTDTQY

v_call: TRBV30
cdr3_aa: AWGRMEGNQPQH

v_call: TRBV20-1
cdr3_aa: SASEPSGGSYNEQY

v_call: TRBV5-1
cdr3_aa: ASSLGRATFVNEQY

v_call: TRBV9
cdr3_aa: ASSVVGGGAAGEQF

v_call: TRBV4-2
cdr3_aa: ASSHLFEGGDEKLF

v_call: TRBV7-9
cdr3_aa: ASSLGTGLADTQY

v_call: TRBV5-5
cdr3_aa: ASRDERGKYEQY

v_call: TRBV5-1
cdr3_aa: ASRATEKNTEAF

v_call: TRBV4-2
cdr3_aa: ASSRDLGSANYGYT

v_call: TRBV6-4
cdr3_aa: ASSDSTRGAEQF

v_call: TRBV6-1
cdr3_aa: ASSEFSRGFADTQY

v_call: TRBV2
cdr3_aa: ASSDWGIPGNTIY

v_call: TRBV5-4
cdr3_aa: ASAMGGGRANQENNEQF

v_call: TRBV7-2
cdr3_aa: ASSLAGGLSGANVLT

v_call: TRBV3-1
cdr3_aa: ASSQENGATAYNEQF

v_call: TRBV7-7
cdr3_aa: ASSLAHSGRETQY

v_call: TRBV3-1
cdr3_aa: ASSQQDTNSPLH

v_call: TRBV20-1
cdr3_aa: STRGRGDTQY

v_call: TRBV24-1
cdr3_aa: ATSDRGLAAYNEQY

v_call: TRBV5-1
cdr3_aa: ASRTLDRGDEQF

v_call: TRBV20-1
cdr3_aa: SATGGQGSPNYGYT

v_call: TRBV6-6
cdr3_aa: ASSKTSGSIHNEQF

v_call: TRBV29-1
cdr3_aa: SVVSGDREAGYT

v_call: TRBV7-9
cdr3_aa: ASSLDGSKMSEQF

v_call: TRBV20-1
cdr3_aa: SATRTSGGADTQY

v_call: TRBV6-1
cdr3_aa: ASSEPLNYGYT